Below are 32 T cell receptor beta chains sequenced from a single sample in a study of PD-1 blockade in classical Hodgkin lymphoma. This table comes from immunoSEQ multiplex PCR, and its TCRdb copy is limited to in-frame clones, with some not included. The sample has tens of thousands of clones; roughly 90% are singletons. Regarding time point: cycle 4 day 1 (C4D1), after more than five weeks of nivolumab. With no exception, relapse followed autologous stem cell transplantation in all patients, and brentuximab vedotin exposure varied. Specimen: peripheral blood mononuclear cells (PBMCs), collected before the fourth cycle of nivolumab. The receptor set was obtained from a human donor with classical Hodgkin lymphoma.

This clone has only a few counts. V and J are TRBV19 and TRBJ2-2; tentatively, D is TRBD2 (5 bases). CDR1 LNHDA and CDR2 SQIVND come from the germline V gene (reference sequence). V was trimmed by 6 bases and J by 4 bases, leaving 12 bases between them. The CDR3 extends over 14 amino acids. DNA for the CDR3: TGTGCCAGTAGACTCGGCGGAGGCACCGGGGAGCTGTTTTTT. Amino acid sequence: CASRLGGGTGELFF.

The gene calls are TRBV6-5 and TRBJ2-7; 7 positions match TRBD1. J gave up 5 bases and V 10 bases, and 8 bases lay outside the gene matches. The CDR3 has 12 residues. Germline-derived CDR1 and CDR2 are MNHEY and SVGAGI. The CDR3 protein is CATKTGRHEQYF. CDR3 nucleotides: TGTGCCACGAAGACAGGGCGCCACGAGCAGTACTTC.

The chain joins TRBV19 to TRBJ1-1; a weak D match, TRBD1 (5 bases). V lost 7 bases, J lost 5 bases, and 14 bases lay in between. In germline, CDR1 is LNHDA, CDR2 SQIVND (reference sequence). CDR3 length equals 13 residues. The chain's CDR3 is CASIVRVGTEAFF. The CDR3, as DNA: TGTGCCAGTATCGTCAGGGTGGGTACTGAAGCTTTCTTT.

The V call is TRBV2, the J call TRBJ2-7; D remains unclear. Germline V CDR1 and CDR2: SNHLY, FYNNEI. V shed 1 base and J shed 7 bases, with 5 bases lying between them. This CDR3 has 11 amino acids. The CDR3 loop reads CASSEGREQYF. CDR3 nucleotides: TGTGCCAGCAGTGAAGGCAGGGAGCAGTACTTC.

The V gene is TRBV18, the J gene TRBJ2-2, with unresolved D. Germline loops: CDR1 KGHSH, CDR2 LQKENI. V dropped 3 bases and J dropped 0 bases, with 14 bases sitting between them. This CDR3 has 17 residues. The CDR3 bases are TGTGCCAGCTCACCGCTCCCAGCAGACTCGAACACCGGGGAGCTGTTTTTT. It specifies CASSPLPADSNTGELFF.

This clone has a handful of counts. The CDR3 protein is CASQPGHLKVTEAFF. The CDR3 DNA is TGCGCCAGCCAGCCAGGGCACCTAAAGGTCACTGAAGCTTTCTTT. The genes are TRBV5-1 and TRBJ1-1, with a weak D call TRBD1 (5 bases). Germline CDR1 SGHRS, CDR2 YFSETQ. This CDR3 is 15 amino acids long. Trimming removed 7 bases from V and 4 bases from J, with 20 bases in between.

V is TRBV12-5 and J is TRBJ2-2; TRBD1 matches at 7 bases. Trimming took 5 bases from V and 6 from J; bases not matched to a gene: 3. The CDR3 covers 13 residues. Germline V gene data show CDR1 as LGHNT and CDR2 as FRNRAP. The CDR3 here is CASGPQGAGELFF. Written as DNA, the CDR3 is TGTGCTAGTGGTCCGCAGGGGGCCGGGGAGCTGTTTTTT.

The chain joins TRBV2 to TRBJ2-5, with 7 bases lining up with TRBD1. With 2 bases clipped from V and 4 bases from J, the junction kept 1 base outside the gene matches. CDR3 length: 13 residues. Germline V gene data show CDR1 as SNHLY and CDR2 as FYNNEI. CDR3 nucleotides: TGTGCCAGCAGTGAACACAGGGGAGAGACCCAGTACTTC. Translated: CASSEHRGETQYF.

Here the CDR3 reads CASSSAGTAGPQHF. In DNA form, the CDR3 reads TGTGCCAGTAGTTCAGCCGGGACCGCAGGGCCCCAGCATTTT. The rearrangement uses TRBV19 and TRBJ1-5; D might be TRBD1 (5 bases). This CDR3 spans 14 amino acids. CDR1 and CDR2 from the germline V gene are LNHDA and SQIVND (reference sequence). V was shortened by 5 bases and J by 9 bases, with 17 bases between the two germline ends.

The V and J genes are TRBV18 and TRBJ1-1; D unresolved. This CDR3 region has 13 residues. In germline, CDR1 is KGHSH, CDR2 LQKENI. V was trimmed by 3 bases and J by 7 bases, leaving 12 bases between them. This CDR3 is CASSPRFAGEAFF. In nucleotides, the CDR3 is TGTGCCAGCTCACCGCGGTTCGCAGGTGAAGCTTTCTTT. The full variable domain, its missing parts supplied by reference TRBV18 and TRBJ1-1, is NAGVMQNPRHLVRRRGQEARLRCSPMKGHSHVYWYRQLPEEGLKFMVYLQKENIIDESGMPKERFSAEFPKEGPSILRIQQVVRGDSAAYFCASSPRFAGEAFFGQGTRLTVV.

The CDR3: CASGDSSYEQYF. Here the CDR3 DNA reads TGCGCCAGCGGGGACAGCTCCTACGAGCAGTACTTC. V and J are TRBV5-1 and TRBJ2-7; TRBD1 matches 7 bases. The germline V gene encodes CDR1 SGHRS and CDR2 YFSETQ. After removal of 7 bases from V and 0 bases from J, the junction contained 1 base not matched to a gene. The length of the CDR3 is 12 residues.

The chain employs TRBV19 and TRBJ1-5; D possibly corresponds to TRBD1 (6 bases). CDR1 and CDR2 (germline): LNHDA, SQIVND (reference sequence). The CDR3 spans 13 residues. V gave up 4 bases and J gave up 4 bases, with 8 bases separating them. CDR3 in amino acids: CASSRDKNQPQHF. Here the CDR3 DNA reads TGTGCCAGTAGTAGGGACAAAAATCAGCCCCAGCATTTT.

This clone was seen more than once but under ten times. V usage is TRBV7-9 and J usage is TRBJ1-2, with TRBD1 as a possible D gene (5 bases). V was pared by 2 bases and J by 8 bases, with 9 bases between. Germline assignment: CDR1 SEHNR and CDR2 FQNEAQ (reference sequence). This CDR3 is built from 12 residues. The CDR3 DNA reads as TGTGCCAGCAGCTTACAGGGTATAGGCTACACCTTC. Amino acids: CASSLQGIGYTF.

V and J are TRBV29-1 and TRBJ1-2, with 9 bases lining up with TRBD1. Germline assignment: CDR1 SQVTM and CDR2 ANQGSEA. V lost 7 bases and J lost 4; bases outside the gene matches: 4. This CDR3 has 12 residues. CDR3 residues: CSERQGGYGYTF. Written as DNA, the CDR3 is TGCAGCGAGCGACAGGGGGGCTATGGCTACACCTTC.

This clone has a handful of counts. This chain links TRBV6-1 with TRBJ2-4; the match to TRBD2 covers 10 bases. The germline gives CDR1 MNHNS, CDR2 SASEGT. CDR3 length equals 17 residues. The trim removed 0 bases at V and 8 bases at J, leaving 10 bases unmatched. DNA of the CDR3: TGTGCCAGCAGTGAAGCCCCGGGAGCGGGAGGGCCGTACATTCAGTACTTC. Translating gives CASSEAPGAGGPYIQYF.

The V and J genes are TRBV5-6 and TRBJ1-1; no firm D call. Germline V gene lookup returns CDR1 SGHDT and CDR2 YYEEEE. The CDR3 loop spans 12 amino acids. The V end was cut by 2 bases, the J end by 1 base, with 3 bases between. As DNA, the CDR3 is TGTGCCAGCAGCTTCGAGAACACTGAAGCTTTCTTT. It specifies CASSFENTEAFF.

CDR3 loop: CASLEGTYTDTQYF. The CDR3 DNA sequence: TGCGCCAGCTTGGAAGGGACCTACACAGATACGCAGTATTTT. The chain links TRBV5-1 to TRBJ2-3, with D perhaps matching TRBD1 or TRBD2 (5 bases each). Germline V gene data show CDR1 as SGHRS and CDR2 as YFSETQ. Trimming took off 7 bases at V and 2 bases at J, with 14 bases between the two ends. The CDR3 consists of 14 residues.

The V call is TRBV7-6, the J call TRBJ1-3; D is possibly TRBD1 (5 bases). CDR1 and CDR2 from the germline V gene are SGHVS and FNYEAQ. Trimming cost V 4 bases and J 3 bases, with 10 bases left between them. The CDR3 loop spans 14 amino acids. This CDR3 reads CASSWGEGGNTIYF. CDR3 bases: TGTGCCAGCAGCTGGGGGGAAGGTGGAAACACCATATATTTT. Using reference TRBV7-6 and TRBJ1-3 for the parts outside the CDR3, the full variable domain is GAGVSQSPRYKVTKRGQDVALRCDPISGHVSLYWYRQALGQGPEFLTYFNYEAQQDKSGLPNDRFSAERPEGSISTLTIQRTEQRDSAMYRCASSWGEGGNTIYFGEGSWLTVV.

The J gene is TRBJ2-2, the V gene TRBV5-4; D is possibly TRBD2 (6 bases). The germline CDR1 and CDR2 sequences are SGHNT and YYREEE (reference sequence). This CDR3 has 13 amino acids. With 0 bases removed from V and 7 bases from J, the gap between germline ends came to 7 bases. CDR3 bases: TGTGCCAGCAGCTTGGGACTAGGCGGGGAGCTGTTTTTT. Its translation: CASSLGLGGELFF.

The CDR3 DNA reads as TGTGCCAGCAGTGGAGCTTCCCAAGAGACCCAGTACTTC. Encoded protein: CASSGASQETQYF. V gene TRBV2 combines with J gene TRBJ2-5; D not certain. V lost 4 bases and J 1 base, leaving 7 bases between the germline ends. Per germline, CDR1 SNHLY and CDR2 FYNNEI. This CDR3 is built from 13 residues. Drawing the rest from reference TRBV2 and TRBJ2-5, the complete variable domain is EPEVTQTPSHQVTQMGQEVILRCVPISNHLYFYWYRQILGQKVEFLVSFYNNEISEKSEIFDDQFSVERPDGSNFTLKIRSTKLEDSAMYFCASSGASQETQYFGPGTRLLVL.

The rearrangement joins TRBV5-1 to TRBJ2-3; the D call may be TRBD1 or TRBD2 (5 bases each). Germline values: CDR1 SGHRS, CDR2 YFSETQ. The CDR3 runs to 17 residues. V was cut by 0 bases and J by 4 bases, with 18 bases left in between. The CDR3 nucleotides are TGCGCCAGCAGCTTGGAAGGGGCACGGGGCCCCGCAGATACGCAGTATTTT. Amino acid sequence: CASSLEGARGPADTQYF.

The J gene is TRBJ2-1, the V gene TRBV30; 13 positions match TRBD2. The germline V gene encodes CDR1 GTSNPN and CDR2 SVGIG (reference sequence). The CDR3 covers 15 residues. The ends lost 2 bases at V and 4 bases at J; junction bases unmatched: 2. The CDR3 region has the DNA TGTGCCTGGAGTTGGACTAGCGGGGGTTACAATGAGCAGTTCTTC. It translates to CAWSWTSGGYNEQFF.

This clone has a single count. The chain is built from TRBV7-2 and TRBJ2-5; D is perhaps TRBD2 (5 bases). This CDR3 spans 15 amino acids. Germline CDR1 SGHTA, CDR2 FQGNSA. The ends were cut back, 1 base at V and 4 bases at J, with 13 bases in the middle. As DNA, the CDR3 is TGTGCCAGCAGCTTAGACGGCATGGCGGGAGAGACCCAGTACTTC. This gives the protein CASSLDGMAGETQYF.

The chain combines TRBV30 with TRBJ1-1, with a tentative D call TRBD1 (6 bases). Germline V CDR1 and CDR2: GTSNPN, SVGIG (reference sequence). Trimming pared 5 bases from V and 1 base from J, leaving 20 bases between. This CDR3 has 16 residues. CDR3 sequence: CAWVPFGKGGNTEAFF. The CDR3 DNA reads TGTGCCTGGGTCCCTTTTGGGAAAGGGGGGAACACTGAAGCTTTCTTT.

V usage is TRBV6-4 and J usage is TRBJ2-1; 12 bases fit TRBD2. Looked up from germline, CDR1 is MRHNA and CDR2 is SNTAGT. This CDR3 has 15 residues. V lost 4 bases to trimming and J lost 2 bases; unmatched junction nucleotides: 0. The CDR3 spells CASSGLAGAYNEQFF. CDR3 DNA sequence: TGTGCCAGCAGTGGACTAGCGGGAGCCTACAATGAGCAGTTCTTC.

The chain employs TRBV30 and TRBJ2-1, with 7 nucleotides matching TRBD2. V shed 5 bases and J 10 bases; nucleotides not matched to a gene: 11. Germline CDR1 and CDR2: GTSNPN and SVGIG (reference sequence). CDR3 length equals 13 residues. CDR3 sequence: CAWALWSGKEQFF. The DNA of the CDR3 is TGTGCCTGGGCACTTTGGAGCGGGAAAGAGCAGTTCTTC.

The chain links TRBV5-5 to TRBJ2-5, with 7 bases lining up with TRBD2. This CDR3 region has 16 residues. Germline CDR1 and CDR2: SGHKS and YYEKEE (reference sequence). Trimming cost V 2 bases and J 4 bases; bases outside gene matches: 11. CDR3 bases: TGTGCCAGCAGCTTCGGCGGGGGTGGAGGGGTAGAGACCCAGTACTTC. Translating it yields CASSFGGGGGVETQYF.

The chain employs TRBV27 and TRBJ2-2, with 7 bases lining up with TRBD2. Germline V gene data show CDR1 as MNHEY and CDR2 as SMNVEV (reference sequence). This CDR3 contains 16 residues. Trimming cost V 2 bases and J 2 bases; bases outside gene matches: 5. CDR3 in DNA: TGTGCCAGCAGTTTAAGCTCTAGCGGTAACACCGGGGAGCTGTTTTTT. This translates into CASSLSSSGNTGELFF.

The chain joins TRBV5-1 to TRBJ2-7; 7 bases are a match to TRBD2. Germline V gives CDR1 SGHRS, CDR2 YFSETQ. The CDR3 loop spans 14 amino acids. V lost 1 base and J lost 7; bases outside the gene matches: 8. The CDR3 coding sequence is TGCGCCAGCAGCTTGTCCAGCGGGGTTCGGGAGCAGTACTTC. It is translated as CASSLSSGVREQYF.

This clone was picked up one time. The chain combines TRBV7-7 with TRBJ2-5; D unresolved. Germline V lookup: CDR1 SSHAT, CDR2 FNYEAQ (reference sequence). Trimming stripped 1 base from V and 1 base from J, with 7 bases between. The CDR3 runs to 14 residues. The CDR3 sequence: CASSLVSTQETQYF. The CDR3 nucleotides read TGTGCCAGCAGCTTAGTGTCTACCCAAGAGACCCAGTACTTC.

The V call is TRBV27, the J call TRBJ2-7; 7 positions match TRBD1. This CDR3 spans 12 amino acids. The J segment lost 2 bases and the V segment lost 8 bases, leaving 3 bases of the junction unmatched. Germline CDR1 MNHEY, CDR2 SMNVEV (reference sequence). The CDR3 sequence is CASAGQAYEQYF. The CDR3 bases are TGTGCCAGCGCCGGACAGGCCTACGAGCAGTACTTC.

V gene TRBV27 combines with J gene TRBJ2-2; D may match TRBD1 or TRBD2 (6 bases each). The length of the CDR3 is 14 residues. CDR1 and CDR2 from the germline V gene are MNHEY and SMNVEV (reference sequence). V lost 3 bases and J lost 7, with 12 bases in between. The CDR3, as DNA: TGTGCCAGCAGTTTTTTACAGGGAGGCGGGGAGCTGTTTTTT. Its protein product is CASSFLQGGGELFF.